Given below is one T cell receptor (beta chain) in context. No antigen is known for it. TCRdb reprocessed the reads via MiXCR and lists one record per CDR3 protein. The table has about 830,000 distinct CDR3 sequences, around a third seen once; the top ten hold approximately 13%. V was pared by 5 bases and J by 10 bases, with 12 bases between. This CDR3 region has 12 residues. The V gene's germline CDR1 is MNHEY and CDR2 SVGEGT. The sample comes from a study of T cell repertoires in cytomegalovirus infection. Study overall: Alongside well-studied HLA-B-restricted CMV epitopes, recently identified HLA-C-restricted CMV epitopes were also used. Matching HLA type, along with CMV infection, was indicated by public TCR beta signatures. Study conclusions and caveats: Individuals carrying CMV plus the relevant HLA were identified by cumulative frequency of public TCR beta families. Ex vivo responses were dominated by HLA-C-restricted CMV-specific TCR beta clonotypes.

V usage is TRBV6-2 or TRBV6-3 and J usage is TRBJ2-1; no definite D call. The input for sequencing was cultured CD8+ T cells from PBMCs, taken from culture after CMV antigen stimulation. The source is a human donor in good health (CMV status not recorded). Some clones in this sample may be carry-over from other donors' samples. CDR3 sequence (DNA): TGTGCCAGCAGTCCCCCTCATGAGGAGCAGTTCTTC. Protein product: CASSPPHEEQFF.